This TCR beta chain was captured in a study of blood T cell repertoires in COVID-19. Looking at the study overall: There were acute and convalescent COVID-19 samples, and they came from the United States, Italy and Spain. Sources were T cells, B-cell-depleted T cells, or PBMCs; the material itself was cDNA or gDNA.

CDR3 length: 15 amino acids. The ends lost 5 bases at V and 5 bases at J; junction bases unmatched: 8. Germline CDR1 reads KGHSH; CDR2 reads LQKENI. Sequencing used immunoSEQ multiplex PCR; TCRdb keeps in-frame clones, though not all of them. The table shows about 36,000 clones, with more than 80% occurring only once. The receptor's source is a human donor in a cohort sampled during active or convalescent COVID-19. The donor label of this sample is uncertain. Sample: peripheral blood. The V and J genes are TRBV18 and TRBJ2-3; TRBD2 agrees at 9 bases. The CDR3 DNA sequence: TGTGCCAGCTCAAAATCTAGCGGGGTCCAAGATACGCAGTATTTT. Translation: CASSKSSGVQDTQYF.